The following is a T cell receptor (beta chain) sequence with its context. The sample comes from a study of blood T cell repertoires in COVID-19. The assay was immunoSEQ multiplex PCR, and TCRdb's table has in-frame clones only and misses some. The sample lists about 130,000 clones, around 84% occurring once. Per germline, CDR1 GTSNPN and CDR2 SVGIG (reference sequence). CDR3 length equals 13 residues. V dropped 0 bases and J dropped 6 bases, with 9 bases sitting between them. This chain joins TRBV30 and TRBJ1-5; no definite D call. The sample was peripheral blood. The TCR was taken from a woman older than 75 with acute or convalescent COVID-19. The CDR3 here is CAWSVAESQPQHF. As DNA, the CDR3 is TGTGCCTGGAGTGTCGCGGAGAGTCAGCCCCAGCATTTT.